A single sample is the source of the 22 T cell receptor beta chains below, sequenced in a study of early T cells in non-severe SARS-CoV-2 infection. Using its own MiXCR run on the 5' RACE reads, TCRdb lists one record per CDR3 protein. Of more than 80,000 distinct CDR3 sequences detected, roughly 15% appear once; the ten largest clones hold around 1.3%. The sequenced sample was whole blood. All receptors come from an adult who was a healthcare worker with PCR-confirmed SARS-CoV-2 infection or an uninfected control (not recorded which).

This clonotype was found a few times. CDR3 protein: CASSYGGTEAFF. The CDR3 region has the DNA TGTGCCAGCAGTTACGGGGGCACTGAAGCTTTCTTT. The V and J genes are TRBV6-5 and TRBJ1-1; D is possibly TRBD1 (5 bases). CDR3 length: 12 residues. Germline V gene lookup returns CDR1 MNHEY and CDR2 SVGAGI. The V and J ends lost 2 bases and 4 bases respectively, with 5 bases between them.

The sample holds a few counts of this clonotype. The chain uses TRBV10-1 and TRBJ2-7; 7 nucleotides line up with TRBD1. The CDR3 covers 14 residues. V was pared by 5 bases and J by 3 bases, with 7 bases of the junction left unmatched. CDR1 is WNHNN and CDR2 is SYGVQD in the germline V gene (reference sequence). CDR3: CASSPRTGYYEQYF. The CDR3, as DNA: TGCGCCAGCAGTCCCCGGACAGGATACTACGAGCAGTACTTC.

This clonotype was observed a few times. The rearrangement links TRBV11-3 to TRBJ2-1, with 11 bases matching TRBD2. The germline V gene encodes CDR1 SGHNT and CDR2 YENEEA. The ends lost 2 bases at V and 0 bases at J; junction bases unmatched: 9. There are 19 residues in the CDR3. CDR3 DNA sequence: TGTGCCAGCAGCTTAACAGCTAGCGGGGGGTCTAGCTCCTACAATGAGCAGTTCTTC. As protein: CASSLTASGGSSSYNEQFF.

This clonotype was observed a handful of times. The chain couples TRBV7-2 to TRBJ2-7; the D is unclear. Trimming took off 5 bases at V and 2 bases at J, with 16 bases between the two ends. The CDR3 length is 15 residues. Germline V gene sequence: CDR1 SGHTA, CDR2 FQGNSA. DNA for the CDR3: TGTGCCAGCAGCCCCCAGATCCGGGCGGCCTACGAGCAGTACTTC. Translation: CASSPQIRAAYEQYF.

Concerning this clonotype itself: Possible read error: a much larger clone is one base away. V is TRBV12-3 or TRBV12-4 and J is TRBJ2-1; possibly TRBD2 for D (6 bases). The CDR3 is 14 residues long. Trimming removed 2 bases from V and 12 bases from J, with 17 bases in between. In DNA form, the CDR3 reads TGTGCCAGCAGTTTAACTAGCAGGAGGGGATGGCAGTTCTTC. The encoded protein is CASSLTSRRGWQFF.

This clonotype was detected only a few times. This sequence joins TRBV11-2 and TRBJ2-3; 9 positions agree with TRBD2. CDR1 is SGHAT and CDR2 is FQNNGV in the germline V gene. The length of the CDR3 is 15 residues. V lost 2 bases, J lost 5 bases, and 5 bases stayed unmatched. The CDR3 sequence: CASSLPGLAGDTQYF. CDR3 in DNA: TGTGCCAGCAGCTTACCGGGACTAGCAGGAGATACGCAGTATTTT.

V usage is TRBV5-1 and J usage is TRBJ1-1; D unresolved. CDR1 and CDR2 from the germline V gene are SGHRS and YFSETQ. CDR3 length: 16 amino acids. With 4 bases removed from V and 4 bases from J, the gap between germline ends came to 20 bases. CDR3 sequence: CASSPLRGSVSTEAFF. The CDR3 coding sequence is TGCGCCAGCAGCCCATTGCGGGGAAGCGTGAGCACTGAAGCTTTCTTT.

This clonotype appeared many times. The V call is TRBV20-1, the J call TRBJ1-4; a weak D match, TRBD1 (5 bases). Deletions cut 0 bases from V and 8 bases from J, with 7 bases between. The CDR3 length is 12 residues. Germline-derived CDR1 and CDR2 are DFQATT and SNEGSKA (reference sequence). CDR3 region: CSAREAGEKLFF. Here the CDR3 DNA reads TGCAGTGCTAGAGAGGCAGGGGAAAAACTGTTTTTT.

This clonotype showed up just a few times. V and J are TRBV6-2 or TRBV6-3 and TRBJ2-1, with TRBD1 matching over 7 bases. From germline, CDR1 is MNHEY and CDR2 SVGEGT. The ends lost 4 bases at V and 12 bases at J; junction bases unmatched: 3. The CDR3 extends over 11 amino acids. The CDR3 DNA follows: TGTGCCAGCAGTTCCGGGACAGTGCAGTTCTTC. Translation gives CASSSGTVQFF.

This clonotype turned up a few times. This chain links TRBV6-2 or TRBV6-3 with TRBJ2-7; perhaps TRBD2 as D (5 bases). This CDR3 is 15 amino acids long. The V and J ends lost 6 bases and 2 bases respectively, with 17 bases between them. The germline gives CDR1 MNHEY, CDR2 SVGEGT. For the CDR3, the DNA is TGTGCCAGCAGCCTCAACCCAAGCGGAGCCTACGAGCAGTACTTC. It specifies CASSLNPSGAYEQYF.

This chain uses TRBV30 with TRBJ1-1; D unresolved. This CDR3 is 13 amino acids long. Germline-derived CDR1 and CDR2 are GTSNPN and SVGIG (reference sequence). The V end lost 7 bases, the J end lost 5 bases, and 17 bases lay between the germline ends. The CDR3 region is CALYGSPRTEAFF. CDR3 nucleotides: TGTGCCTTGTATGGGTCCCCGAGGACTGAAGCTTTCTTT.

The rearrangement uses TRBV20-1 and TRBJ2-1; 14 bases fit TRBD2. With 2 bases clipped from V and 5 bases from J, the junction kept 8 bases outside the gene matches. There are 17 residues in the CDR3. Germline CDR1 is DFQATT and CDR2 is SNEGSKA (reference sequence). CDR3 DNA sequence: TGCAGTGCTAGACGAGTGACGGGACTAGCGGGGGACAATGAGCAGTTCTTC. Translated: CSARRVTGLAGDNEQFF.

The CDR3 coding sequence is TGCGCCAGCAGCCAAGGGACTAGCAGCTCTGGGGCCAACGTCCTGACTTTC. Amino acids: CASSQGTSSSGANVLTF. The V and J genes are TRBV4-3 and TRBJ2-6; the match to TRBD2 covers 8 bases. CDR1 and CDR2 (germline): LGHNA, YSLEER. This CDR3 is 17 amino acids long. J was trimmed by 0 bases and V by 1 base; bases with no gene match: 2.

The genes are TRBV28 and TRBJ1-1, with D perhaps TRBD1 (6 bases). CDR3 length equals 14 residues. Germline loops: CDR1 MDHEN, CDR2 SYDVKM. V lost 5 bases to trimming and J lost 5 bases, with 15 bases between them. The CDR3 region is CASSPSDRGTEAFF. The DNA of the CDR3 is TGTGCCAGCAGTCCCTCGGACAGAGGGACTGAAGCTTTCTTT.

This clonotype has ten or more counts. This chain links TRBV3-2 with TRBJ2-3; the tabulated D call, TRBD2, remains unverified against the DNA. TRBV3-2 is an annotated pseudogene. This CDR3 spans 17 amino acids. CDR3 loop: CASSPQRLAGGTDTQYF. The CDR3 nucleotides are TGTGCCAGCAGCCCGCAGCGACTAGCGGGGGGCACAGATACGCAGTATTTT.

This chain connects TRBV18 to TRBJ2-5, with 8 bases identical to TRBD2. The CDR3 has 15 residues. Germline loops: CDR1 KGHSH, CDR2 LQKENI. V gave up 4 bases and J gave up 2 bases; unmatched junction bases: 6. DNA for the CDR3: TGTGCCAGCTCACGCGGACTAGCTCAGCAAGAGACCCAGTACTTC. This translates into CASSRGLAQQETQYF.

This clonotype was counted a few times. V gene TRBV14 combines with J gene TRBJ1-2; D is perhaps TRBD1 (6 bases). The V gene lost 1 base and the J gene lost 1 base, with 10 bases spanning the gap. CDR1 is SGHDN, CDR2 FVKESK, per germline. This CDR3 region has 15 residues. Here the CDR3 reads CASSQGTGYNYGYTF. CDR3 nucleotide sequence: TGTGCCAGCAGCCAAGGAACAGGGTATAACTATGGCTACACCTTC.

This clonotype was detected a few times. CDR3 DNA sequence: TGTGCCAACGCCATCGACGACCCCCCATTACGGGAGCTGTTTTTT. Translation: CANAIDDPPLRELFF. The rearrangement uses TRBV28 and TRBJ2-2; the D is unclear. V was pared by 10 bases and J by 9 bases, with 24 bases between. The CDR3 has 15 amino acids. Germline V gene sequence: CDR1 MDHEN, CDR2 SYDVKM.

In its sample, this clonotype was seen a few times. V and J are TRBV7-2 and TRBJ2-1; 11 bases agree with TRBD2. Germline V gene lookup returns CDR1 SGHTA and CDR2 FQGNSA. Germline trimming cut 7 bases from V and 4 bases from J; bases unmatched to any gene: 9. The CDR3 is 16 amino acids. The CDR3 loop is CASKISGTSGYNEQFF. The CDR3 bases are TGTGCCAGCAAAATCAGTGGGACTAGCGGATACAATGAGCAGTTCTTC.

The rearrangement uses TRBV5-6 and TRBJ2-1; 9 bases map to TRBD2. After removal of 3 bases from V and 4 bases from J, the junction contained 8 bases not matched to a gene. Germline V CDR1 and CDR2: SGHDT, YYEEEE. CDR3 length: 16 amino acids. CDR3 residues: CASSSSGLAHYNEQFF. Written as DNA, the CDR3 is TGTGCCAGCAGCTCCTCTGGACTAGCGCATTACAATGAGCAGTTCTTC.

This clonotype was counted a few times. The genes are TRBV20-1 and TRBJ1-2; D uncertain. The CDR3 is 12 amino acids. Germline assignment: CDR1 DFQATT and CDR2 SNEGSKA (reference sequence). V was clipped by 5 bases and J by 3 bases, with 10 bases between them. CDR3 loop: CSAPAEYYGYTF. DNA of the CDR3: TGCAGTGCTCCCGCGGAATACTATGGCTACACCTTC.

This clonotype has only one observation. The V and J genes are TRBV9 and TRBJ1-2; D possibly corresponds to TRBD1 (6 bases). Germline CDR1 SGDLS, CDR2 YYNGEE. The CDR3 extends over 14 amino acids. V gave up 1 base and J gave up 2 bases, with 9 bases separating them. For the CDR3, the DNA is TGTGCCAGCAGCGTACGGGGACACAACTATGGCTACACCTTC. It codes for CASSVRGHNYGYTF.